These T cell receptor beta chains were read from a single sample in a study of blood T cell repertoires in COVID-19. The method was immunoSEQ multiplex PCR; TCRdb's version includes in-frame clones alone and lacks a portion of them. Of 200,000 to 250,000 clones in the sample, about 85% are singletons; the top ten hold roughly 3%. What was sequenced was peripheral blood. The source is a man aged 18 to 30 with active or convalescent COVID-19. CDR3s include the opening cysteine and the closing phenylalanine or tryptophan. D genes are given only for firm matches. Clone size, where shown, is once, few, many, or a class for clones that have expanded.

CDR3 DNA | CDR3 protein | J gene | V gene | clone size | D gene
TGTGCCAGCAGCGCGGACAGTTCCTACGAGCAGTACTTC | CASSADSSYEQYF | TRBJ2-7 | TRBV7-2 | NA | NA
TGTGCCAGCAGCGGGGGGTTGGGGGGGTCCGTAGAGACCCAGTACTTC | CASSGGLGGSVETQYF | TRBJ2-5 | TRBV9 | NA | TRBD2
TGCGCCAGCAGCCAAGACCCTTCCGGGGAGCAGTACTTC | CASSQDPSGEQYF | TRBJ2-7 | TRBV4-3 | NA | NA
TGTGCCAGCAGTCCTTTTCAGGGGCGCTATGGCTACACCTTC | CASSPFQGRYGYTF | TRBJ1-2 | TRBV28 | NA | NA
TGTGCCAGCAGCTTGGCAGGGGGGGAGACCCAGTACTTC | CASSLAGGETQYF | TRBJ2-5 | TRBV5-6 | NA | NA
TGTGCCAGCAGTTTAGTCCGGGGTGGCTCCTACGAGCAGTACTTC | CASSLVRGGSYEQYF | TRBJ2-7 | TRBV27 | NA | NA
TGCGCCAGCAGCTCACCCCGACAGGGTACTGAAGCTTTCTTT | CASSSPRQGTEAFF | TRBJ1-1 | TRBV5-1 | NA | TRBD1
TGTGCCAGCAGAGTGAGCGGGGAAGGTTACGAGCAGTACTTC | CASRVSGEGYEQYF | TRBJ2-7 | TRBV27 | NA | TRBD2
TGTGCCAGCAGGGGGGGAATAAATCTTAATGAAAAACTGTTTTTT | CASRGGINLNEKLFF | TRBJ1-4 | TRBV28 | NA | NA
TGCGCCAGCACTGCCGCGGTTACCCAAGAGACCCAGTACTTC | CASTAAVTQETQYF | TRBJ2-5 | TRBV5-1 | NA | NA
TGTGCCACCCCCACCTGCCGTTGGGCCGCGAACACCGGGGAGCTGTTTTTT | CATPTCRWAANTGELFF | TRBJ2-2 | TRBV24-1 | once | NA
TGCGCCAGCAGCCCGGCGCCGACAGGCAATCAGCCCCAGCATTTT | CASSPAPTGNQPQHF | TRBJ1-5 | TRBV5-1 | once | NA
TGTGCCAGCAGCCAAAGGACAGGGGCAGATACGCAGTATTTT | CASSQRTGADTQYF | TRBJ2-3 | TRBV7-9 | NA | TRBD1
TGTGCCAGCAGTCCCCACGGGACAGGGATGAAGCCCCAGCATTTT | CASSPHGTGMKPQHF | TRBJ1-5 | TRBV28 | NA | TRBD1
TGCGCCAGCAGCAAAGGCCCAGCGGGGCCCCCTATTAGCACAGATACGCAGTATTTT | CASSKGPAGPPISTDTQYF | TRBJ2-3 | TRBV4-3 | NA | TRBD2
TGTGCCAGTAGTACCCGGCCCTCCCGGACAGGGCACAATCAGCCCCAGCATTTT | CASSTRPSRTGHNQPQHF | TRBJ1-5 | TRBV19 | NA | TRBD1
TGTGCCAGCAGTTCAATGCCCCCTTGGGTAGCCACCAGTGAGCAGTTCTTC | CASSSMPPWVATSEQFF | TRBJ2-1 | TRBV27 | once | NA
TGCGCCAGCAGCCAAGTTTTCAGGGATGGGACACCCCTCCACTTT | CASSQVFRDGTPLHF | TRBJ1-6 | TRBV4-1 | NA | NA
TGTGCCAGCAGTGAAGGGGTCTGGCGGAGCTCCTACAATGAGCAGTTCTTC | CASSEGVWRSSYNEQFF | TRBJ2-1 | TRBV6-1 | NA | NA
TGCGCCAGCAGCTTCAGGGTTTCGGAGACCCAGTACTTC | CASSFRVSETQYF | TRBJ2-5 | TRBV5-1 | NA | NA
TGTGCCAGCAGCCCCCCGGCGGGAGGGAACACTGAAGCTTTCTTT | CASSPPAGGNTEAFF | TRBJ1-1 | TRBV7-8 | NA | NA
TGTGCCAGCAGGACCACCCCAGGGGACTATAGCAATCAGCCCCAGCATTTT | CASRTTPGDYSNQPQHF | TRBJ1-5 | TRBV28 | NA | NA
TGTGCCAGCAGCTTTAGCGGGGGCCACTACGAGCAGTACTTC | CASSFSGGHYEQYF | TRBJ2-7 | TRBV7-9 | NA | TRBD2
TGTGCCAGCTCACCTACAGTCTACGAGCAGTACTTC | CASSPTVYEQYF | TRBJ2-7 | TRBV18 | NA | NA
TGTGCCAGCAGAGCATTAGCGGGGCCCGGGGAGCTGTTTTTT | CASRALAGPGELFF | TRBJ2-2 | TRBV6-5 | few | TRBD2
TGTGCCGGTAGCGGGGAGAACACCGGGGAGCTGTTTTTT | CAGSGENTGELFF | TRBJ2-2 | TRBV2 | NA | TRBD2
TGTGCCAGTCGCCGGGACAGGGCTAATTCACCCCTCCACTTT | CASRRDRANSPLHF | TRBJ1-6 | TRBV19 | NA | TRBD1
TGTGCCAGCAGTGCCCTACTAGCGGGAGGCACGAATGAGCAGTTCTTC | CASSALLAGGTNEQFF | TRBJ2-1 | TRBV28 | NA | TRBD2
TGCAGCGTTGAAGCAAACTACAATGAGCAGTTCTTC | CSVEANYNEQFF | TRBJ2-1 | TRBV29-1 | NA | NA
TGTGCCAGCAGTTTACGGGGAATGGAGCAGTTCTTC | CASSLRGMEQFF | TRBJ2-1 | TRBV27 | few | NA
TGTGCCAGCAGCATGTCAGGGGGAGAGGGATCTGAAGCTTTCTTT | CASSMSGGEGSEAFF | TRBJ1-1 | TRBV9 | NA | TRBD1
TGTGCCAGCAGAAAGGAGGACGGACTCTACGAGCAGTACTTC | CASRKEDGLYEQYF | TRBJ2-7 | TRBV28 | NA | NA
TGCAGCGTTGAAGATGGAGCCCTCAGGTTCTTC | CSVEDGALRFF | TRBJ2-1 | TRBV29-1 | NA | NA
TGCGCCAGCAGCAAAGCGAGGGACGAGCAGTACTTC | CASSKARDEQYF | TRBJ2-7 | TRBV5-1 | NA | NA
TGCGCCAGCAGCTTTGCGGCAACTTACAATGAGCAGTTCTTC | CASSFAATYNEQFF | TRBJ2-1 | TRBV5-1 | NA | NA